This TCR beta chain emerged from a study of blood T cell repertoires in COVID-19. The CDR3 length is 13 residues. Trimming took off 4 bases at V and 1 base at J, with 8 bases between the two ends. In germline, CDR1 is SGHNT, CDR2 YYREEE (reference sequence). Method: immunoSEQ multiplex PCR; TCRdb's copy keeps in-frame clones and lacks some. The sample lists more than 300,000 clones; 80% to 90% were seen once. What was sequenced was peripheral blood. The gene calls are TRBV5-4 and TRBJ1-1; D ambiguous. The TCR sequence derives from a man between 18 and 29 years old who had recovered from COVID-19. The CDR3 sequence is CASSPRGNTEAFF. For the CDR3, the DNA is TGTGCCAGCAGCCCCCGGGGGAACACTGAAGCTTTCTTT. Using reference TRBV5-4 and TRBJ1-1 for the parts outside the CDR3, the full variable domain is ETGVTQSPTHLIKTRGQQVTLRCSSQSGHNTVSWYQQALGQGPQFIFQYYREEENGRGNFPPRFSGLQFPNYSSELNVNALELDDSALYLCASSPRGNTEAFFGQGTRLTVV.